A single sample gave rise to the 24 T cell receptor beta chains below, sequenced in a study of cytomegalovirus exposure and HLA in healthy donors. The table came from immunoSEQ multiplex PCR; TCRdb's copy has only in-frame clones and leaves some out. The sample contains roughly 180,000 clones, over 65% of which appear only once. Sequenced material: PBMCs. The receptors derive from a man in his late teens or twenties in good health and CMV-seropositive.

This CDR3 reads CASSYTDPGLAGDEQFF. CDR3 sequence (DNA): TGTGCCAGCAGCTATACCGACCCGGGACTAGCGGGAGATGAGCAGTTCTTC. The chain combines TRBV9 with TRBJ2-1, with 14 bases identical to TRBD2. The CDR3 has 17 amino acids. Germline-derived CDR1 and CDR2 are SGDLS and YYNGEE. Trimming cost V 4 bases and J 8 bases; bases outside gene matches: 11.

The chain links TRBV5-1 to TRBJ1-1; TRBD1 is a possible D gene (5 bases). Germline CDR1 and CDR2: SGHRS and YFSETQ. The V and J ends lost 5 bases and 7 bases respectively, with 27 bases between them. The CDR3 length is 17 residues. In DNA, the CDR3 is TGCGCCAGCAGTCCGGAGGGGCCACAGACTGCCAGAGGTGAAGCTTTCTTT. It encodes CASSPEGPQTARGEAFF.

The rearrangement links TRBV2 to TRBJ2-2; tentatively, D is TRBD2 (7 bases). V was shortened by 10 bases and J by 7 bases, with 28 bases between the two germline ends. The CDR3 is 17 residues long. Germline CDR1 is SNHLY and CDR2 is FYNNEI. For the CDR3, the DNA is TGTGCCACAAAAGGGGGGGACGAGGGGGGCTTGTTCGGGGAGCTGTTTTTT. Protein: CATKGGDEGGLFGELFF. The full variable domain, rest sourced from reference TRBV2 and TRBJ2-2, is EPEVTQTPSHQVTQMGQEVILRCVPISNHLYFYWYRQILGQKVEFLVSFYNNEISEKSEIFDDQFSVERPDGSNFTLKIRSTKLEDSAMYFCATKGGDEGGLFGELFFGEGSRLTVL.

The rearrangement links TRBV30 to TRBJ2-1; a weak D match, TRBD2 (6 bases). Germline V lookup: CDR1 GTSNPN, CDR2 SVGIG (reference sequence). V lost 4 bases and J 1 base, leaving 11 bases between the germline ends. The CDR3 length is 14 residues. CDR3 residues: CAWNAGSSYNEQFF. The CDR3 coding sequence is TGTGCCTGGAACGCGGGGTCGTCCTACAATGAGCAGTTCTTC. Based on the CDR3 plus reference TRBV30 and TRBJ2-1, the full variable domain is SQTIHQWPATLVQPVGSPLSLECTVEGTSNPNLYWYRQAAGRGLQLLFYSVGIGQISSEVPQNLSASRPQDRQFILSSKKLLLSDSGFYLCAWNAGSSYNEQFFGPGTRLTVL.

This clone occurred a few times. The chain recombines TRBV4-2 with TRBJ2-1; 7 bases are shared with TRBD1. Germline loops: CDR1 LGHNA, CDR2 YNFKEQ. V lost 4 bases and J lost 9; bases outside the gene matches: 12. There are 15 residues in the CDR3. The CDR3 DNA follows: TGTGCCAGCAGCCTACAACAGGGGTCGGATGCTGAGCAGTTCTTC. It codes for CASSLQQGSDAEQFF.

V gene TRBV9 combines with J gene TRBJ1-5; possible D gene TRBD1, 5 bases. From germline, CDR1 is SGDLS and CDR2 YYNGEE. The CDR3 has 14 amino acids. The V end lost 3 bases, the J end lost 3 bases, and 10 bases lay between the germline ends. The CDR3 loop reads CASSGGGNNQPQHF. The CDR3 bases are TGTGCCAGCAGCGGGGGCGGGAACAATCAGCCCCAGCATTTT.

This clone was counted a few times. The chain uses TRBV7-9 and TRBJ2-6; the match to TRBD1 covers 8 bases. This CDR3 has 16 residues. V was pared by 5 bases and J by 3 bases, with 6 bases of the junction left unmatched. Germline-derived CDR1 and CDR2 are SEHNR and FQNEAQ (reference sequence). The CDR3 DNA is TGTGCCAGCAGCAAACCGACAGGGGATGGGGCCAACGTCCTGACTTTC. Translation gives CASSKPTGDGANVLTF.

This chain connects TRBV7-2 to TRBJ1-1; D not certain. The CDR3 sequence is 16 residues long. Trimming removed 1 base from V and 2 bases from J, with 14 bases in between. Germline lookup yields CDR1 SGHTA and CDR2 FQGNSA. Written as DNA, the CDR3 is TGTGCCAGCAGCTTAGTCCCTGAGGCAGTCAACACTGAAGCTTTCTTT. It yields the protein CASSLVPEAVNTEAFF.

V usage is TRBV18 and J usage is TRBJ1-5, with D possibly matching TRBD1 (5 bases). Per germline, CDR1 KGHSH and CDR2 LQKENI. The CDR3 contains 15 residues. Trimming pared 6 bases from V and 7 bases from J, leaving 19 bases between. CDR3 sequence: CASSRGGGVGQPQHF. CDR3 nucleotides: TGTGCCAGCTCCCGAGGTGGAGGGGTAGGACAGCCCCAGCATTTT.

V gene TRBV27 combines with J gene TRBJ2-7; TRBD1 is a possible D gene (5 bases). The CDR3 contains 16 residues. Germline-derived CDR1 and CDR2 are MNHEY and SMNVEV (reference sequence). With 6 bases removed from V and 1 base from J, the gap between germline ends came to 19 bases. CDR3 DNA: TGTGCCAGCAGGACTTGGTTTGGGGCTCATTCCTACGAGCAGTACTTC. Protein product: CASRTWFGAHSYEQYF.

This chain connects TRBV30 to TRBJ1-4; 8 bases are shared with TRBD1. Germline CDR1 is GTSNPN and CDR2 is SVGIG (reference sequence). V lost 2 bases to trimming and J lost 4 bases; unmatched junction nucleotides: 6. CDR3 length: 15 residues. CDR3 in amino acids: CAWSLGTGFNEKLFF. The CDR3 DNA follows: TGTGCCTGGAGTTTGGGGACAGGATTTAATGAAAAACTGTTTTTT. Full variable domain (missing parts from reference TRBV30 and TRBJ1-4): SQTIHQWPATLVQPVGSPLSLECTVEGTSNPNLYWYRQAAGRGLQLLFYSVGIGQISSEVPQNLSASRPQDRQFILSSKKLLLSDSGFYLCAWSLGTGFNEKLFFGSGTQLSVL.

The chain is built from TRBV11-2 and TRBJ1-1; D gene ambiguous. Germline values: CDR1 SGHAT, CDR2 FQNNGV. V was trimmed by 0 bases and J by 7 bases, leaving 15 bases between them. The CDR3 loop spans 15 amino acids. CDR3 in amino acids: CASSLDEVGFGEAFF. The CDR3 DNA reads TGTGCCAGCAGCTTAGATGAAGTCGGTTTCGGTGAAGCTTTCTTT.

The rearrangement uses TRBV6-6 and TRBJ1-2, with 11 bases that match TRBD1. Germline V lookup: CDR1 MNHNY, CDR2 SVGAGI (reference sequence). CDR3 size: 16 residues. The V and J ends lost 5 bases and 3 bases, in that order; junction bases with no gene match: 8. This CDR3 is CASSPPGTGGDYGYTF. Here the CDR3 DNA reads TGTGCCAGCAGTCCGCCCGGGACAGGGGGGGACTATGGCTACACCTTC.

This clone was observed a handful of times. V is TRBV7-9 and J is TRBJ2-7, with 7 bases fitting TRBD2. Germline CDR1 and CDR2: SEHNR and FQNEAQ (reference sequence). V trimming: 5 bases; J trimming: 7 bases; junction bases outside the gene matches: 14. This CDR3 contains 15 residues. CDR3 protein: CASSPAGTTTGEQYF. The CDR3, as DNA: TGTGCCAGCAGCCCGGCCGGGACTACTACGGGGGAGCAGTACTTC.

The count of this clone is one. The CDR3, as DNA: TGTGCCAGCAGTTCGCCGGACAGGGGGCTTTACGAGCAGTACTTC. Translated: CASSSPDRGLYEQYF. The chain carries TRBV7-8 and TRBJ2-7; 11 bases map to TRBD1. CDR1 is SGHVS and CDR2 is FQNEAQ in the germline V gene. The CDR3 contains 15 residues. V was pared by 6 bases and J by 4 bases, with 8 bases of the junction left unmatched.

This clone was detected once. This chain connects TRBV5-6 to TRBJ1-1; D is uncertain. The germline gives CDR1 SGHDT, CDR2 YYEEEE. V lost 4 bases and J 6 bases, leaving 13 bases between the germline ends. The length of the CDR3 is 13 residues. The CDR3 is CASSPFRGPEAFF. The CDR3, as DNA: TGTGCCAGCAGCCCCTTCCGAGGGCCTGAAGCTTTCTTT.

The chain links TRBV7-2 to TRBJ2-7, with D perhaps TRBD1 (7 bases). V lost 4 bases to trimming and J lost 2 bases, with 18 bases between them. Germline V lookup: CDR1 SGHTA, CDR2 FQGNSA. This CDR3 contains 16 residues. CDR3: CASSSPGAGGPYEQYF. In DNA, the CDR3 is TGTGCCAGCAGCTCCCCGGGGGCAGGGGGACCCTACGAGCAGTACTTC.

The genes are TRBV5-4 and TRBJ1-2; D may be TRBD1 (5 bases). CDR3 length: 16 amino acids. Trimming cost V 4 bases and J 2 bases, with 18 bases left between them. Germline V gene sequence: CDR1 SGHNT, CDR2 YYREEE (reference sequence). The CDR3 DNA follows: TGTGCCAGCAGCCCTCAGGTGCAGGGTGAAAACTATGGCTACACCTTC. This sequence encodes CASSPQVQGENYGYTF.

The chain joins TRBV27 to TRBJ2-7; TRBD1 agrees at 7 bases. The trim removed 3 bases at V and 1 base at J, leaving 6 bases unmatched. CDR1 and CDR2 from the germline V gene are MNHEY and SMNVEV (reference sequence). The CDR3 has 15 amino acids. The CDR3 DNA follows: TGTGCCAGCAGTTTGGTAGGGACAGCTTCCTACGAGCAGTACTTC. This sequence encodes CASSLVGTASYEQYF.

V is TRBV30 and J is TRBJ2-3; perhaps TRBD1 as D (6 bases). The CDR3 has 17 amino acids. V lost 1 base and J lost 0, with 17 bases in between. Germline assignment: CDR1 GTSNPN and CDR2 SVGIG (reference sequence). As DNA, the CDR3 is TGTGCCTGGAGTGACTCGGACAGCCCTGCTAGCACAGATACGCAGTATTTT. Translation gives CAWSDSDSPASTDTQYF. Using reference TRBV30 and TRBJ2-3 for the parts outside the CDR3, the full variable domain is SQTIHQWPATLVQPVGSPLSLECTVEGTSNPNLYWYRQAAGRGLQLLFYSVGIGQISSEVPQNLSASRPQDRQFILSSKKLLLSDSGFYLCAWSDSDSPASTDTQYFGPGTRLTVL.

CDR3 residues: CASSQAVQRGNTGELFF. The DNA of the CDR3 is TGCGCCAGCAGCCAAGCGGTGCAGCGGGGTAACACCGGGGAGCTGTTTTTT. This chain joins TRBV4-3 and TRBJ2-2; 7 bases align to TRBD2. Germline CDR1 is LGHNA and CDR2 is YSLEER. CDR3 length equals 17 residues. The trim removed 1 base at V and 2 bases at J, leaving 7 bases unmatched.

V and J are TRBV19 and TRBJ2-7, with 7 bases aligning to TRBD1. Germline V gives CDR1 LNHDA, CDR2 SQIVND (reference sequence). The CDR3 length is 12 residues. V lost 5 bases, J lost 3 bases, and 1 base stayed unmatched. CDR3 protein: CASSSGGYEQYF. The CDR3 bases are TGTGCCAGTAGTTCAGGGGGCTACGAGCAGTACTTC.

The CDR3 DNA sequence: TGTGCCACCAGCAGAGGGGGAACTAGCGGGGTCTACGAGCAGTACTTC. Its translation: CATSRGGTSGVYEQYF. The J gene is TRBJ2-7, the V gene TRBV15; 10 nucleotides align to TRBD2. CDR3 length equals 16 residues. V gave up 1 base and J gave up 3 bases; unmatched junction bases: 6. Looked up from germline, CDR1 is LNHNV and CDR2 is YYDKDF (reference sequence).

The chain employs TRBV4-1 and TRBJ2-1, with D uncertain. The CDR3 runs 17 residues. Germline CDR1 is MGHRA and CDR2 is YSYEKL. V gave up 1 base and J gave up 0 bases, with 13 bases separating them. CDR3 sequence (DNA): TGCGCCAGCAGCCAAGGCCCCGCCTTGAGCTCCTACAATGAGCAGTTCTTC. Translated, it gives CASSQGPALSSYNEQFF.